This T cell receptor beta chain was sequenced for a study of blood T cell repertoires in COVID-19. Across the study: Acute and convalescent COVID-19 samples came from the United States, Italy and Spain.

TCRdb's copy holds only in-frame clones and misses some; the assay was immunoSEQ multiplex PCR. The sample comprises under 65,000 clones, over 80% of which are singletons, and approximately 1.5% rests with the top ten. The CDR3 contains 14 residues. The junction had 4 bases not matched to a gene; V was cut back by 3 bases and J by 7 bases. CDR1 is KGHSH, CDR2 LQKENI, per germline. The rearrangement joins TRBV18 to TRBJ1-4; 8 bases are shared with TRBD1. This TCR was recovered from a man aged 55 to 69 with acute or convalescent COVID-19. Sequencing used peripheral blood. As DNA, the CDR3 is TGTGCCAGCTCACCGCCAGGGGGCACTGAAAAACTGTTTTTT. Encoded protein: CASSPPGGTEKLFF.